This entry lists 5 T cell receptor beta chains sequenced from one sample in a study of vaccination and CD4 T cells after COVID-19. The treatment here: approximately 9-day PBMC culture with coronavirus spike peptide pools or control peptides (ViraFEST assay). Which antigens these TCRs recognize remains unknown. Cultured CD4+ T cell DNA underwent sequencing with the Oncomine TCR Beta short-read assay. One entry per CDR3 protein results from TCRdb running MiXCR on the PCR reads. This sample has over 11,000 distinct CDR3 sequences; around 50% occur once, and the top ten carry roughly 8%. The specimen was CD4+ T cells from blood, cultured in vitro, collected before SARS-CoV-2 vaccination. The receptors were sampled from a human donor who had recovered from COVID-19.

This clonotype was seen a few times. The genes are TRBV7-2 and TRBJ2-5; 8 bases align to TRBD2. The CDR3 runs to 16 residues. Germline V CDR1 and CDR2: SGHTA, FQGNSA. Trimming cost V 5 bases and J 2 bases; bases outside gene matches: 10. For the CDR3, the DNA is TGTGCCAGCAGCCTAGGCCTTGGACTAGCACAAGAGACCCAGTACTTC. Protein sequence: CASSLGLGLAQETQYF.

V is TRBV12-3 or TRBV12-4 and J is TRBJ1-1; no definite D call. The length of the CDR3 is 15 residues. Trimming pared 2 bases from V and 1 base from J, leaving 11 bases between. CDR3 sequence reads: CASSLRSVRNTEAFF. CDR3 nucleotide sequence: TGTGCCAGCAGTTTACGATCGGTCCGGAACACTGAAGCTTTCTTT.

This clonotype is judged large (0.1 to 1%). The chain has TRBV24-1 and TRBJ2-2; D is perhaps TRBD1 (5 bases). The CDR3 contains 13 residues. Germline values: CDR1 KGHDR, CDR2 SFDVKD. V lost 1 base and J lost 8, with 7 bases in between. The CDR3 DNA is TGTGCCACCAGTGATTTCGCAGGGGGGGAGCTGTTTTTT. Translating it yields CATSDFAGGELFF.

This clonotype appeared a few times. The chain is built from TRBV19 and TRBJ1-2, with 9 bases that match TRBD1. Germline CDR1 reads LNHDA; CDR2 reads SQIVND (reference sequence). J gave up 4 bases and V 5 bases, and 8 bases lay outside the gene matches. This CDR3 spans 15 amino acids. The CDR3 loop is CASSAHRGRSYGYTF. Written as DNA, the CDR3 is TGTGCCAGTAGTGCCCACAGGGGGCGAAGCTATGGCTACACCTTC.

The chain employs TRBV20-1 and TRBJ1-4; D ambiguous. The ends were cut back, 1 base at V and 7 bases at J, with 16 bases in the middle. CDR1 and CDR2 (germline): DFQATT, SNEGSKA (reference sequence). The CDR3 totals 15 residues. Written as DNA, the CDR3 is TGCAGTGCTAGAGGGGCGTCGGGGATGGGTGAAAAACTGTTTTTT. Translated, it gives CSARGASGMGEKLFF.